This T cell receptor (beta chain) was observed in a study of blood T cell repertoires in COVID-19 (dated by TCRdb to about 2020). Regarding the study in general: Samples covering the acute and convalescent phases of COVID-19 were provided by collaborators in the United States, Italy and Spain. The material from the prospective study consisted of cDNA or gDNA derived from T cells, B-cell-depleted T cells, or PBMCs. HLA class I and class II types, where available, came from metadata supplied by the sample provider rather than from assay-based typing. A de-identified subject ID, COVID-19 status, age in years and sex were almost always included in the sample metadata. Subjects who had been exposed to COVID-19, were actively infected with it, or had recovered from it provided the deeply sampled blood TCRbeta repertoires that made up the dataset. The repertoires were released in a freely available public database intended as a resource for research on the immune response to SARS-CoV-2. The samples were drawn from the first 160 participants of the ongoing ImmuneRACE study and from 1,254 subjects provided by 6 global collaborators.

V drops 6 bases and J drops 8 bases, leaving 16 bases in between. The germline V gene (reference sequence) provides CDR1 LNHDA and CDR2 SQIVND. From its cysteine to its phenylalanine, the CDR3 spans 13 amino acids. The read is trimmed to its CDR3 DNA, 39 bases read in frame from base 1. As to this clone: Its antigen is unknown. Base-call qualities are not available, and no considerably larger clone is one nucleotide away.

TCRbeta CDR3 regions were amplified from genomic DNA using the immunoSEQ Assay, a bias-controlled multiplex PCR. Processing in the source paper ran as follows. The number of nucleated cells in each sample was estimated by amplification of reference gene primers within the assay. To quantify the absolute abundance of each unique TCRbeta CDR3 rearrangement, sequence reads were collapsed and filtered. Productive Simpson clonality was computed per sample as the square root of Simpson's diversity index over productive rearrangements. TCRdb re-hosts the immuneACCESS table, in-frame sequences only. Its copies lack some clones; in the studies checked, an unresolved V gene accounts for under half of them, and the cause for the rest is not known. That table furnishes V, J and clone size, whereas the DNA furnished D and trimming. The sample yields around 240,000 clones; 70% to 90% were counted once. About 1.9% of the sample is held by the ten biggest clonotypes.

What the work shows at the level of the full study, not this receptor alone: Clinical and demographic metadata were provided uncurated, with the amount varying by source and participant.

Participants in the prospective study were enrolled through a virtual design, were aged roughly 18 to 90 years, and lived in approximately 24 United States geographic areas. To assign participants to cohorts, the prospective study relied on clinical history that participants themselves reported in a screening survey and a study questionnaire. Recovered participants in ImmuneRACE Cohort 3 were defined by two consecutive negative NP/OP PCR tests, clearance by a healthcare professional, or resolution of symptoms. In the prospective study, mobile phlebotomists collected whole blood, serum and a nasopharyngeal or oropharyngeal swab from each participant. Participants in the prospective study had the option to provide additional blood draws and questionnaires over an approximately two-month period. Before DNA extraction, blood samples from the prospective study were shipped at room temperature or frozen.

The clonotype comes from a woman aged 45-65 years who had recovered from COVID-19. Sequencing was carried out using PBMCs or T cells enriched from blood (not recorded which). The receptor chain draws on TRBV19 and TRBJ1-2, with no confidently assigned D gene. The CDR3 region: CASSPDGDQGYTF. The DNA is as follows: TGTGCCAGTAGCCCAGACGGGGATCAGGGCTACACCTTC.